The 32 T cell receptor beta chains reported below all come from one sample, sequenced in a study of T cell responses to AZD1222 COVID-19 vaccine. Profiling relied on immunoSEQ multiplex PCR, and the TCRdb table lists in-frame clones only, not all of them. The sample has 70,000 to 95,000 clones, more than 70% seen once; the top ten hold 5.6%. Sample: peripheral blood, taken 28 days after the second AZD1222 dose. The receptors originated from an adult who received the AZD1222 COVID-19 vaccine.

The V gene is TRBV28, the J gene TRBJ1-2; D not certain. Germline loops: CDR1 MDHEN, CDR2 SYDVKM. Trimming removed 11 bases from V and 4 bases from J, with 14 bases in between. This CDR3 contains 12 residues. Here the CDR3 reads CASGSWSYGYTF. DNA of the CDR3: TGTGCCTCCGGATCTTGGAGCTATGGCTACACCTTC.

This chain uses TRBV19 with TRBJ2-3; D is tentatively TRBD1 or TRBD2 (5 bases each). V was trimmed by 5 bases and J by 0 bases, leaving 15 bases between them. The CDR3 extends over 16 amino acids. Germline CDR1 and CDR2: LNHDA and SQIVND (reference sequence). The CDR3 region is CASSSVVGPSTDTQYF. CDR3 nucleotide sequence: TGTGCCAGTAGTTCTGTAGTGGGACCTAGCACAGATACGCAGTATTTT.

The V gene is TRBV5-1, the J gene TRBJ2-3; TRBD2 matches at 13 bases. The CDR3 runs 16 residues. CDR1 and CDR2 (germline): SGHRS, YFSETQ. V lost 4 bases to trimming and J lost 6 bases; unmatched junction nucleotides: 8. CDR3 amino acids: CASSPGTSGARDTQYF. CDR3 nucleotides: TGCGCCAGCAGCCCCGGGACTAGCGGGGCCCGGGATACGCAGTATTTT.

The chain links TRBV7-2 to TRBJ1-5; D gene ambiguous. The germline V and J ends were trimmed by 1 base and 5 bases, with 9 bases remaining between them. Per the germline V gene, CDR1 is SGHTA and CDR2 is FQGNSA. The CDR3 spans 14 residues. CDR3 sequence (DNA): TGTGCCAGCAGCTTAGTCACCGGAGATCAGCCCCAGCATTTT. As protein: CASSLVTGDQPQHF.

This clone was counted between two and nine times. The chain joins TRBV7-3 to TRBJ2-3; 7 bases agree with TRBD2. The CDR3 has 16 residues. Unmatched junction bases numbered 13, after V lost 5 bases and J lost 5 bases. Germline CDR1 SGHTA, CDR2 FQGTGA. CDR3 coding DNA: TGTGCCAGCAGCCAAGGAGCTAGCGGCTTTTTAGATACGCAGTATTTT. As protein: CASSQGASGFLDTQYF. Together with reference TRBV7-3 and TRBJ2-3, the CDR3 gives the full variable domain: GAGVSQTPSNKVTEKGKYVELRCDPISGHTALYWYRQSLGQGPEFLIYFQGTGAADDSGLPNDRFFAVRPEGSVSTLKIQRTERGDSAVYLCASSQGASGFLDTQYFGPGTRLTVL.

V usage is TRBV21-1 and J usage is TRBJ2-7; the D call in the table, TRBD1, was not verified against the DNA. TRBV21-1 is a listed pseudogene. CDR3 length: 15 amino acids. Here the CDR3 reads CASSKPPHTSYEQYF. DNA for the CDR3: TGTGCCAGCAGCAAACCCCCCCACACCTCCTACGAGCAGTACTTC.

The chain uses TRBV3-1 (or the pseudogene TRBV3-2) and TRBJ2-7, with D uncertain. There are 13 residues in the CDR3. V shed 3 bases and J shed 0 bases, with 6 bases lying between them. Germline V gene sequence: CDR1 LGHDT, CDR2 YNNKEL (reference sequence). The CDR3 DNA sequence: TGTGCCAGCAGCCATAAGGGCTCCTACGAGCAGTACTTC. It yields the protein CASSHKGSYEQYF.

The chain couples TRBV25-1 to TRBJ1-3; possibly TRBD1 for D (5 bases). Trimming stripped 10 bases from V and 3 bases from J, with 16 bases between. The length of the CDR3 is 14 residues. Per the germline V gene, CDR1 is MGHDK and CDR2 is SYGVNS. CDR3 sequence: CATIPGGSGNTIYF. CDR3 DNA sequence: TGTGCCACCATCCCCGGGGGTAGTGGAAACACCATATATTTT.

V and J are TRBV5-4 and TRBJ2-2; D remains ambiguous. The CDR3 covers 14 residues. The germline CDR1 and CDR2 sequences are SGHNT and YYREEE (reference sequence). The V end was cut by 5 bases, the J end by 5 bases, with 13 bases between. The CDR3: CASRLDGLTGELFF. CDR3 bases: TGTGCCAGCAGACTCGACGGTTTAACCGGGGAGCTGTTTTTT.

The chain employs TRBV18 and TRBJ1-2; 7 bases map to TRBD1. V lost 2 bases, J lost 8 bases, and 5 bases stayed unmatched. Germline lookup yields CDR1 KGHSH and CDR2 LQKENI. The CDR3 is 13 amino acids. The CDR3 DNA sequence: TGTGCCAGCTCACCAGAGACAGGGATCGGCTACACCTTC. Amino acids: CASSPETGIGYTF.

The genes are TRBV5-4 and TRBJ1-1, with 9 bases that match TRBD1. The germline V gene has CDR1 SGHNT and CDR2 YYREEE (reference sequence). The CDR3 is 16 residues long. V shed 4 bases and J 1 base; nucleotides not matched to a gene: 8. CDR3 residues: CASSPPGQGANTEAFF. CDR3 coding DNA: TGTGCCAGCAGCCCGCCGGGACAGGGCGCGAACACTGAAGCTTTCTTT.

The J gene is TRBJ2-3, the V gene TRBV9, with D hard to call. CDR1 and CDR2 (germline): SGDLS, YYNGEE. V was clipped by 2 bases and J by 6 bases, with 4 bases between them. The CDR3 is 11 residues long. CDR3 amino acids: CASSVGDTQYF. CDR3 coding DNA: TGTGCCAGCAGCGTGGGGGATACGCAGTATTTT. Full variable domain (outside the CDR3, taken from reference TRBV9 and TRBJ2-3): DSGVTQTPKHLITATGQRVTLRCSPRSGDLSVYWYQQSLDQGLQFLIQYYNGEERAKGNILERFSAQQFPDLHSELNLSSLELGDSALYFCASSVGDTQYFGPGTRLTVL.

V gene TRBV7-8 combines with J gene TRBJ1-4; D perhaps matches TRBD1 (6 bases). V dropped 3 bases and J dropped 7 bases, with 15 bases sitting between them. CDR3 length: 15 amino acids. The V gene's germline CDR1 is SGHVS and CDR2 FQNEAQ. The CDR3 coding sequence is TGTGCCAGCAGCTTGATAGGGGGAGGGGGTGAAAAACTGTTTTTT. Protein sequence: CASSLIGGGGEKLFF.

The V gene is TRBV28, the J gene TRBJ2-3; perhaps TRBD2 as D (6 bases). Trimming pared 2 bases from V and 1 base from J, leaving 10 bases between. The CDR3 is 15 amino acids. CDR1 and CDR2 from the germline V gene are MDHEN and SYDVKM. In nucleotides, the CDR3 is TGTGCCAGCAGTTTAGGGGCGGGACGCACAGATACGCAGTATTTT. Amino acids: CASSLGAGRTDTQYF. The variable domain in full, with the rest retrieved from reference TRBV28 and TRBJ2-3, is DVKVTQSSRYLVKRTGEKVFLECVQDMDHENMFWYRQDPGLGLRLIYFSYDVKMKEKGDIPEGYSVSREKKERFSLILESASTNQTSMYLCASSLGAGRTDTQYFGPGTRLTVL.

The chain combines TRBV20-1 with TRBJ2-1, with a weak D call TRBD2 (6 bases). CDR1 and CDR2 from the germline V gene are DFQATT and SNEGSKA (reference sequence). The CDR3 consists of 11 residues. Trimming took off 4 bases at V and 10 bases at J, with 11 bases between the two ends. The CDR3 nucleotides are TGCAGTGCTATCCGGGACTCAGAGCAGTTCTTC. Its protein is CSAIRDSEQFF.

The chain uses TRBV3-1 (or the pseudogene TRBV3-2) and TRBJ1-2; the D is unclear. V was shortened by 2 bases and J by 0 bases, with 1 base between the two germline ends. The germline CDR1 and CDR2 sequences are LGHDT and YNNKEL (reference sequence). The length of the CDR3 is 12 residues. The CDR3 region has the DNA TGTGCCAGCAGCCAATCTAACTATGGCTACACCTTC. This sequence encodes CASSQSNYGYTF.

Details on this clone: Its ends do not fully match the called genes, so a read error is possible. V gene TRBV7-3 combines with J gene TRBJ2-1; the D call may be TRBD1 or TRBD2 (5 bases each). The CDR3 runs 16 residues. The germline gives CDR1 SGHTA, CDR2 FQGTGA. The CDR3 region is CASSITSGPAKNEQFF. The CDR3 nucleotides read TGTGCCAGCAGCATAACATCGGGGCCCGCGAAGAATGAGCAGTTCTTC.

The chain recombines TRBV3-1 (or the pseudogene TRBV3-2) with TRBJ2-4; 12 bases agree with TRBD1. Trimming took 1 base from V and 2 from J; bases not matched to a gene: 9. The length of the CDR3 is 19 residues. CDR1 is LGHDT, CDR2 YNNKEL, per germline (reference sequence). Here the CDR3 reads CASSQAGQGAQESKNIQYF. For the CDR3, the DNA is TGTGCCAGCAGCCAAGCGGGACAGGGGGCGCAGGAATCCAAAAACATTCAGTACTTC.

V gene TRBV18 combines with J gene TRBJ2-1; TRBD2 matches 8 bases. The germline V gene has CDR1 KGHSH and CDR2 LQKENI. The V and J ends lost 3 bases and 9 bases, in that order; junction bases with no gene match: 7. CDR3 length: 14 residues. The CDR3 DNA is TGTGCCAGCTCACCCCCCGGACTAGCCCGTGAGCAGTTCTTC. It is translated as CASSPPGLAREQFF.

On this clone itself: Other DNA sequences in this sample translate to the same CDR3. The chain is built from TRBV3-1 (or the pseudogene TRBV3-2) and TRBJ1-3; D possibly corresponds to TRBD1 (6 bases). This CDR3 region has 14 residues. V lost 3 bases and J 2 bases, leaving 8 bases between the germline ends. Looked up from germline, CDR1 is LGHDT and CDR2 is YNNKEL (reference sequence). The CDR3 region is CASSQGGTGNTIYF. In nucleotides, the CDR3 is TGTGCCAGCAGCCAGGGGGGCACTGGAAACACCATATATTTT.

The chain uses TRBV6-5 and TRBJ2-7, with 9 bases aligning to TRBD1. V trimming: 2 bases; J trimming: 6 bases; junction bases outside the gene matches: 5. The CDR3 extends over 14 amino acids. Germline loops: CDR1 MNHEY, CDR2 SVGAGI. The CDR3 here is CASSYGTGTFEQYF. The CDR3 DNA sequence: TGTGCCAGCAGTTACGGGACAGGGACGTTCGAGCAGTACTTC.

The V call is TRBV7-9, the J call TRBJ1-4; 7 bases fit TRBD1. In germline, CDR1 is SEHNR, CDR2 FQNEAQ (reference sequence). V lost 1 base, J lost 2 bases, and 4 bases stayed unmatched. The CDR3 runs to 16 residues. This chain's CDR3 is CASSLGATGTNEKLFF. CDR3 DNA sequence: TGTGCCAGCAGCTTAGGAGCGACAGGGACTAATGAAAAACTGTTTTTT.

The chain uses TRBV5-8 and TRBJ2-3; D is unclear. The CDR3 has 16 residues. The germline V and J ends were trimmed by 0 bases and 3 bases, with 14 bases remaining between them. The V gene's germline CDR1 is SGHTS and CDR2 YDEGEE. The CDR3 nucleotides read TGTGCCAGCAGCTTGGGGGTTGGCGTGGATACAGATACGCAGTATTTT. Translated: CASSLGVGVDTDTQYF. Full variable domain (rest looked up from reference TRBV5-8 and TRBJ2-3): EAGVTQSPTHLIKTRGQQATLRCSPISGHTSVYWYQQALGLGLQFLLWYDEGEERNRGNFPPRFSGRQFPNYSSELNVNALELEDSALYLCASSLGVGVDTDTQYFGPGTRLTVL.

This clone occurred once. This chain joins TRBV4-2 and TRBJ1-2; TRBD1 aligns across 11 bases. CDR1 and CDR2 from the germline V gene are LGHNA and YNFKEQ. V trimming: 1 base; J trimming: 6 bases; junction bases outside the gene matches: 1. The CDR3 sequence is 14 residues long. CDR3 amino acids: CASSQAGQGDGYTF. The CDR3 DNA reads as TGTGCCAGCAGCCAAGCGGGACAGGGGGATGGCTACACCTTC.

The V and J genes are TRBV7-2 and TRBJ2-1, with a tentative D call TRBD2 (6 bases). CDR3 size: 17 residues. Germline CDR1 is SGHTA and CDR2 is FQGNSA. V was clipped by 1 base and J by 4 bases, with 17 bases between them. The CDR3 spells CASSLEVGARGYNEQFF. Written as DNA, the CDR3 is TGTGCCAGCAGCTTAGAGGTTGGGGCCCGGGGGTACAATGAGCAGTTCTTC.

This clone occurred once. The chain recombines TRBV2 with TRBJ2-7, with D tentatively TRBD1 (6 bases). The germline V gene encodes CDR1 SNHLY and CDR2 FYNNEI. Trimming stripped 7 bases from V and 1 base from J, with 14 bases between. This CDR3 comprises 14 residues. CDR3 in amino acids: CASNPDSQSYEQYF. The CDR3 nucleotides are TGTGCCAGCAATCCGGACAGTCAATCCTACGAGCAGTACTTC.

V and J are TRBV2 and TRBJ1-4, with 7 bases identical to TRBD1. Germline V gene lookup returns CDR1 SNHLY and CDR2 FYNNEI. This CDR3 comprises 15 residues. V lost 4 bases, J lost 7 bases, and 9 bases stayed unmatched. The CDR3 region is CASSATGVRGEKLFF. CDR3 sequence (DNA): TGTGCCAGCAGTGCCACAGGGGTGAGGGGTGAAAAACTGTTTTTT.

The chain couples TRBV7-2 to TRBJ2-7, with TRBD2 matching 9 bases. Losses at the gene ends were 4 bases for V and 0 bases for J; bases not matched to a gene: 4. The CDR3 loop spans 15 amino acids. Germline values: CDR1 SGHTA, CDR2 FQGNSA. CDR3 in amino acids: CASSSSSGISYEQYF. DNA of the CDR3: TGTGCCAGCAGCTCCTCTAGCGGGATCTCCTACGAGCAGTACTTC.

The chain carries TRBV28 and TRBJ2-7; a possible D gene is TRBD1 (6 bases). Germline CDR1 is MDHEN and CDR2 is SYDVKM. The CDR3 extends over 15 amino acids. With 7 bases removed from V and 2 bases from J, the gap between germline ends came to 18 bases. The CDR3 here is CASTVNDRSTYEQYF. The CDR3 DNA reads as TGTGCCAGCACCGTAAATGACAGGTCGACCTACGAGCAGTACTTC.

The chain carries TRBV18 and TRBJ1-4, with D perhaps matching TRBD1 (5 bases). The CDR3 contains 16 residues. Germline CDR1 KGHSH, CDR2 LQKENI. Between the trimmed V and J ends, which lost 2 bases and 3 bases, there was a span of 13 bases. CDR3 nucleotides: TGTGCCAGCTCACCAACTCAGGGTGGGTCTAATGAAAAACTGTTTTTT. Translation: CASSPTQGGSNEKLFF.

This chain joins TRBV4-1 and TRBJ1-2; D uncertain. V shed 0 bases and J shed 3 bases, with 11 bases lying between them. The CDR3 loop spans 15 amino acids. The germline CDR1 and CDR2 sequences are MGHRA and YSYEKL. The CDR3 nucleotides are TGCGCCAGCAGCCAAGACACACCAGGTTACTATGGCTACACCTTC. This gives the protein CASSQDTPGYYGYTF.

Remarks on this clone: The sample has other DNA sequences that encode this CDR3 too. The rearrangement joins TRBV5-1 to TRBJ2-5, with D possibly matching TRBD1 (6 bases). Germline V gene data show CDR1 as SGHRS and CDR2 as YFSETQ. V was cut by 1 base and J by 5 bases, with 12 bases left in between. This CDR3 contains 14 residues. CDR3 sequence reads: CASSLLLGAETQYF. The DNA for the CDR3 is TGCGCCAGCAGCTTGTTATTGGGGGCGGAGACCCAGTACTTC.